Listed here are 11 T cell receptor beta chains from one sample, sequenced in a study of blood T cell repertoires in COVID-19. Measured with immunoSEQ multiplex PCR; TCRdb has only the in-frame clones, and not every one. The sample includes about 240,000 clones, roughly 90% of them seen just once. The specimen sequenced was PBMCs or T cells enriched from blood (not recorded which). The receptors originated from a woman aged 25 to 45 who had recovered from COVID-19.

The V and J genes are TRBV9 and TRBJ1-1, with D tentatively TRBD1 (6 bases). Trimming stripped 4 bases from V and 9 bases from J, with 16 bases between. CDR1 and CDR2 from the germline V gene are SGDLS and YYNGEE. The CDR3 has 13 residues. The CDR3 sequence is CASSMSGAKQAFF. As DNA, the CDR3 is TGTGCCAGCAGCATGTCAGGGGCCAAGCAAGCTTTCTTT.

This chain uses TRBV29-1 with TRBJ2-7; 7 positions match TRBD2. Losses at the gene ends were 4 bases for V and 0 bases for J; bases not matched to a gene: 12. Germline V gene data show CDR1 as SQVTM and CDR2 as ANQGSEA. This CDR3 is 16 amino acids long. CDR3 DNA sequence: TGCAGCGTTGTTCCCGACGGGAGGCGGGGCTCCTACGAGCAGTACTTC. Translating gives CSVVPDGRRGSYEQYF.

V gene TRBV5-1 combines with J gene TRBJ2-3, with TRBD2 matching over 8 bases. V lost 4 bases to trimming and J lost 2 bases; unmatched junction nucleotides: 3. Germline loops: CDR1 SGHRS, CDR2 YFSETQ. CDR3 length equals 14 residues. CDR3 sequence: CASSNSGNTDTQYF. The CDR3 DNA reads TGCGCCAGCAGCAATAGCGGGAACACAGATACGCAGTATTTT.

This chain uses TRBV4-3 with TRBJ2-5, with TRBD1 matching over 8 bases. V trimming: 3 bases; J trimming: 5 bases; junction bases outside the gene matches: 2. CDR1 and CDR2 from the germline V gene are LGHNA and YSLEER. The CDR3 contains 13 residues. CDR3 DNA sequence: TGCGCCAGCAGCCAGGACAGGGATGAGACCCAGTACTTC. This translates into CASSQDRDETQYF.

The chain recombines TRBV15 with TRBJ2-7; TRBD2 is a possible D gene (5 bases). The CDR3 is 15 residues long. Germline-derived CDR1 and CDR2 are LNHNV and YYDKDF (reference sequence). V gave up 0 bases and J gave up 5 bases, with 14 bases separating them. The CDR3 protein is CATSRDTGEWNEQYF. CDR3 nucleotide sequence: TGTGCCACCAGCAGAGATACCGGGGAATGGAACGAGCAGTACTTC.

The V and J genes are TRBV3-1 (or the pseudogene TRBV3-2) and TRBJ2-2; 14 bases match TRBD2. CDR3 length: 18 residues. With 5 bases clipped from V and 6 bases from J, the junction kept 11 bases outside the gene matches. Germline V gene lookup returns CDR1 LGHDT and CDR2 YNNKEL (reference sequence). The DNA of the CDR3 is TGTGCCAGCAGCTCCGGGACTAGCGGGAGTATAAGGGCCGGGGAGCTGTTTTTT. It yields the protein CASSSGTSGSIRAGELFF.

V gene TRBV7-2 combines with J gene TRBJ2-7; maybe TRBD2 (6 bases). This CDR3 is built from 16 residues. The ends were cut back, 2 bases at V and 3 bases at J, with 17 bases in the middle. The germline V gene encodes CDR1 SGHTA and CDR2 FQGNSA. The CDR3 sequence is CASSLYGSDKRYEQYF. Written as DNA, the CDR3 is TGTGCCAGCAGCTTATACGGGAGCGATAAACGCTACGAGCAGTACTTC.

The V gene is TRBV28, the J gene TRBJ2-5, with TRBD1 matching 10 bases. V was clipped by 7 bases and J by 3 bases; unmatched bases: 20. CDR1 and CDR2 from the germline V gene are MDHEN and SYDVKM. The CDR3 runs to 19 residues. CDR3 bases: TGTGCCAGCAAACTTGCCGGGACAGGGGCCCTAGGGGGGGAAGAGACCCAGTACTTC. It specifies CASKLAGTGALGGEETQYF.

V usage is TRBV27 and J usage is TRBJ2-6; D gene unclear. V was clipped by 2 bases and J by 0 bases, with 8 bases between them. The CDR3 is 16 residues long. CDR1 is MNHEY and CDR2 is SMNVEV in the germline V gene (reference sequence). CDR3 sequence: CASSLGLFSGANVLTF. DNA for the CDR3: TGTGCCAGCAGTTTAGGGCTTTTCTCTGGGGCCAACGTCCTGACTTTC.

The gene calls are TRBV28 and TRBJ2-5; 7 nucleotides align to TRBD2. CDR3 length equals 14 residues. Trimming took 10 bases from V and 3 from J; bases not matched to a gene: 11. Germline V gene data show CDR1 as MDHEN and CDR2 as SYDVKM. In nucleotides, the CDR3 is TGTGCCATGTCGGGGGGAGGTGTCGAAGAGACCCAGTACTTC. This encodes CAMSGGGVEETQYF.

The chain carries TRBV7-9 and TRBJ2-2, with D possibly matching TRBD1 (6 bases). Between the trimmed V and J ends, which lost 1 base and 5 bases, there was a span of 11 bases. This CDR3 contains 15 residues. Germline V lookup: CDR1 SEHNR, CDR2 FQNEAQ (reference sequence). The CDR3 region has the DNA TGTGCCAGCAGCTTAGACAGGGTCTGGACCGGGGAGCTGTTTTTT. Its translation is CASSLDRVWTGELFF.